This section outlines one T cell receptor (beta chain) sequence together with its context. The data belong to a study of blood T cell repertoires in COVID-19. V dropped 2 bases and J dropped 5 bases, with 19 bases sitting between them. CDR3 size: 17 residues. Measured with immunoSEQ multiplex PCR; TCRdb has only the in-frame clones, and not every one. The table includes about 210,000 clones, roughly 86% detected once. The clonotype was recovered from a woman aged 45-60 years with active or convalescent COVID-19. The sequenced sample consisted of peripheral blood. This chain connects TRBV23-1 to TRBJ1-5; perhaps TRBD1 as D (6 bases). TRBV23-1 is identified as an open reading frame with a role that is uncertain. This CDR3 is CASSQNRDNQTYQPQHF. CDR3 coding DNA: TGCGCCAGCAGTCAAAACCGGGACAACCAAACTTATCAGCCCCAGCATTTT.